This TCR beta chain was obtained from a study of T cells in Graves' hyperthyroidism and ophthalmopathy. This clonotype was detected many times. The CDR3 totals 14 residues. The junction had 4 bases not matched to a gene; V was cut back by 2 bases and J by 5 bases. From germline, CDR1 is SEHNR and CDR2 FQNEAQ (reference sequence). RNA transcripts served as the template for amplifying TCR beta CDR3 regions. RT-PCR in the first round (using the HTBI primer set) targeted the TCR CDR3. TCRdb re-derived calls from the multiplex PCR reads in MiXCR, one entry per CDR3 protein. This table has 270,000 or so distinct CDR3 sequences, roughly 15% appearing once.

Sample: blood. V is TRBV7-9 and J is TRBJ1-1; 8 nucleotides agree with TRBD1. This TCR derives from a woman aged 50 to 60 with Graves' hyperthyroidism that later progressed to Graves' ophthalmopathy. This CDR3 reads CASSLSGGNTEAFF. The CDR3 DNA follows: TGTGCCAGCAGCTTATCAGGGGGCAATACTGAAGCTTTCTTT.